The 4 T cell receptor beta chains presented below share a single source sample, sequenced in a study of cytomegalovirus exposure and HLA in healthy donors. Generated by immunoSEQ multiplex PCR, the TCRdb table keeps only in-frame clones and is missing some. The table records about 68,000 clones, over 80% of them present only once. The sequenced sample consisted of PBMCs. The receptors derive from a young man in good health and CMV-seronegative.

The chain carries TRBV19 and TRBJ2-3, with D hard to call. Germline-derived CDR1 and CDR2 are LNHDA and SQIVND (reference sequence). The CDR3 runs 13 residues. The V gene lost 2 bases and the J gene lost 2 bases, with 5 bases spanning the gap. The CDR3 DNA reads TGTGCCAGTAGTATAACCTACACAGATACGCAGTATTTT. Translation gives CASSITYTDTQYF.

J is TRBJ2-1 and V is TRBV6-1; TRBD1 matches at 9 bases. From germline, CDR1 is MNHNS and CDR2 SASEGT. The CDR3 sequence is 14 residues long. The V and J ends lost 7 bases and 4 bases, in that order; junction bases with no gene match: 5. CDR3 in DNA: TGTGCCAGCACGGACAGGGGAAGGTACAATGAGCAGTTCTTC. This gives the protein CASTDRGRYNEQFF.

The chain is built from TRBV4-2 and TRBJ2-2, with TRBD2 matching over 13 bases. The CDR3 has 22 amino acids. Trimming removed 3 bases from V and 7 bases from J; junction bases left unmatched: 23. The germline CDR1 and CDR2 sequences are LGHNA and YNFKEQ. DNA for the CDR3: TGTGCCAGCAGCCAGGTTCCGGGACACTCGTCCGGACTAGCGGGAGTCGGCGGGGAGCTGTTTTTT. Its protein product is CASSQVPGHSSGLAGVGGELFF.

The chain uses TRBV18 and TRBJ2-1; TRBD2 agrees at 10 bases. J gave up 4 bases and V 2 bases, and 2 bases lay outside the gene matches. This CDR3 spans 15 amino acids. Germline assignment: CDR1 KGHSH and CDR2 LQKENI. CDR3 nucleotide sequence: TGTGCCAGCTCACCAACTAGCGGGACTTACAATGAGCAGTTCTTC. Translation: CASSPTSGTYNEQFF.